The rows below give T cell receptor beta chains drawn from one sample of a study of T cells after yellow fever vaccination. Each CDR3 protein gets one entry after TCRdb re-called the 5' RACE reads with MiXCR. Among some 560,000 distinct CDR3 sequences, approximately 21% were seen once, and the ten largest hold roughly an eighth. The source material was PBMCs, sampled 15 days after the yellow fever booster vaccination. These receptors were collected from a man aged 25 to 40 who received the YFV17D yellow fever vaccine. Each CDR3 is given with its conserved first and last residue. The order of the fields is CDR3 length, D gene, V gene, J gene, CDR3 protein. The D gene is left open where the match is weak.

cdr3_length: 15; d_call: -; v_call: TRBV20-1; j_call: TRBJ2-5; cdr3_aa: CSARDRTGGTETQYF
cdr3_length: 16; d_call: -; v_call: TRBV15; j_call: TRBJ1-1; cdr3_aa: CATSRGRPQTGTEAFF
cdr3_length: 13; d_call: -; v_call: TRBV27; j_call: TRBJ1-5; cdr3_aa: CASSLWGNQPQHF
cdr3_length: 12; d_call: -; v_call: TRBV7-2; j_call: TRBJ2-3; cdr3_aa: CASSAPRSTQYF
cdr3_length: 16; d_call: TRBD2; v_call: TRBV7-2; j_call: TRBJ2-3; cdr3_aa: CASSLAIGGSRDTQYF
cdr3_length: 11; d_call: -; v_call: TRBV27; j_call: TRBJ2-3; cdr3_aa: CASMATDTQYF
cdr3_length: 16; d_call: -; v_call: TRBV5-4; j_call: TRBJ1-3; cdr3_aa: CASSKGGHPSGNTIYF
cdr3_length: 14; d_call: TRBD2; v_call: TRBV14; j_call: TRBJ2-1; cdr3_aa: CASSQLELAGGEFF
cdr3_length: 14; d_call: -; v_call: TRBV7-3; j_call: TRBJ2-2; cdr3_aa: CASSFTPDAGELFF
cdr3_length: 14; d_call: -; v_call: TRBV7-2; j_call: TRBJ2-1; cdr3_aa: CASSFGTVDNEQFF
cdr3_length: 14; d_call: -; v_call: TRBV28; j_call: TRBJ2-7; cdr3_aa: CASSMEEGFNEQYF
cdr3_length: 15; d_call: TRBD2; v_call: TRBV7-2; j_call: TRBJ2-7; cdr3_aa: CASSLGAGAPYEQYF
cdr3_length: 12; d_call: -; v_call: TRBV9; j_call: TRBJ2-1; cdr3_aa: CASGLASNEQFF
cdr3_length: 13; d_call: -; v_call: TRBV29-1; j_call: TRBJ2-3; cdr3_aa: CSVETGAADTQYF
cdr3_length: 13; d_call: -; v_call: TRBV7-9; j_call: TRBJ2-7; cdr3_aa: CASSAPGSYEQYF
cdr3_length: 12; d_call: -; v_call: TRBV6-1; j_call: TRBJ1-1; cdr3_aa: CASSAARTEAFF
cdr3_length: 15; d_call: -; v_call: TRBV15; j_call: TRBJ2-7; cdr3_aa: CATSRDPKLSYEQYF
cdr3_length: 16; d_call: -; v_call: TRBV4-3; j_call: TRBJ2-3; cdr3_aa: CASSQYRVRATDTQYF
cdr3_length: 14; d_call: -; v_call: TRBV6-2/TRBV6-3; j_call: TRBJ2-6; cdr3_aa: CASTERGGANVLTF
cdr3_length: 14; d_call: -; v_call: TRBV5-1; j_call: TRBJ2-7; cdr3_aa: CASRGGASGYEQYF
cdr3_length: 13; d_call: -; v_call: TRBV20-1; j_call: TRBJ1-4; cdr3_aa: CSARDYFNEKLFF
cdr3_length: 15; d_call: TRBD1; v_call: TRBV20-1; j_call: TRBJ1-2; cdr3_aa: CSARAWTGNDYGYTF
cdr3_length: 17; d_call: -; v_call: TRBV11-2; j_call: TRBJ1-5; cdr3_aa: CASSLGGGARGNQPQHF
cdr3_length: 14; d_call: -; v_call: TRBV4-3; j_call: TRBJ1-5; cdr3_aa: CASSQDLGPRPQHF
cdr3_length: 15; d_call: TRBD1; v_call: TRBV12-3/TRBV12-4; j_call: TRBJ1-1; cdr3_aa: CASSSQGARDTEAFF
cdr3_length: 15; d_call: TRBD2; v_call: TRBV7-2; j_call: TRBJ2-2; cdr3_aa: CASSPSGSRSGELFF
cdr3_length: 13; d_call: TRBD1; v_call: TRBV7-2; j_call: TRBJ1-3; cdr3_aa: CASRTGGGNTIYF
cdr3_length: 12; d_call: TRBD2; v_call: TRBV6-2/TRBV6-3; j_call: TRBJ2-7; cdr3_aa: CASSREGIEQYF
cdr3_length: 13; d_call: TRBD1; v_call: TRBV5-1; j_call: TRBJ2-1; cdr3_aa: CASTGGLVNEQFF
cdr3_length: 13; d_call: TRBD1; v_call: TRBV7-3; j_call: TRBJ1-1; cdr3_aa: CASSISGGDEAFF
cdr3_length: 12; d_call: TRBD1; v_call: TRBV20-1; j_call: TRBJ1-1; cdr3_aa: CSGDRKKTEAFF
cdr3_length: 15; d_call: TRBD1; v_call: TRBV5-1; j_call: TRBJ2-7; cdr3_aa: CASSLVGQGADEQYF
cdr3_length: 15; d_call: -; v_call: TRBV28; j_call: TRBJ2-3; cdr3_aa: CASNSGGRNADTQYF
cdr3_length: 14; d_call: TRBD2; v_call: TRBV10-2; j_call: TRBJ2-1; cdr3_aa: CASRTSGNLNEQFF
cdr3_length: 13; d_call: -; v_call: TRBV12-5; j_call: TRBJ2-1; cdr3_aa: CASGLWTSNEQFF
cdr3_length: 16; d_call: TRBD2; v_call: TRBV5-1; j_call: TRBJ2-5; cdr3_aa: CASSFTGTSGQETQYF
cdr3_length: 14; d_call: -; v_call: TRBV3-1; j_call: TRBJ2-7; cdr3_aa: CASSLNRVTYEQYF
cdr3_length: 16; d_call: TRBD2; v_call: TRBV6-1; j_call: TRBJ2-2; cdr3_aa: CASRQRETPNTGELFF
cdr3_length: 12; d_call: -; v_call: TRBV30; j_call: TRBJ2-1; cdr3_aa: CAWLVTLNEQFF
cdr3_length: 15; d_call: -; v_call: TRBV4-3; j_call: TRBJ1-2; cdr3_aa: CASSQETQGEYGYTF
cdr3_length: 14; d_call: TRBD1; v_call: TRBV20-1; j_call: TRBJ2-7; cdr3_aa: CSAEDRGRSYEQYF
cdr3_length: 15; d_call: TRBD2; v_call: TRBV19; j_call: TRBJ2-1; cdr3_aa: CASSTSGGLMNEQFF
cdr3_length: 14; d_call: -; v_call: TRBV20-1; j_call: TRBJ2-7; cdr3_aa: CSATGQFALYEEYF
cdr3_length: 15; d_call: -; v_call: TRBV7-9; j_call: TRBJ2-1; cdr3_aa: CASSFNQRYNNEQFF
cdr3_length: 17; d_call: TRBD1; v_call: TRBV7-2; j_call: TRBJ2-3; cdr3_aa: CASSSGQGGAGTDTQYF
cdr3_length: 15; d_call: TRBD1; v_call: TRBV5-1; j_call: TRBJ2-7; cdr3_aa: CASSAHDRGDHEQYF
cdr3_length: 13; d_call: -; v_call: TRBV28; j_call: TRBJ2-4; cdr3_aa: CASSPSPPYIQYF
cdr3_length: 10; d_call: -; v_call: TRBV20-1; j_call: TRBJ2-7; cdr3_aa: CSAPSGEQYF
cdr3_length: 14; d_call: -; v_call: TRBV7-2; j_call: TRBJ1-5; cdr3_aa: CASSQGIGNQPQHF
cdr3_length: 14; d_call: TRBD2; v_call: TRBV11-2; j_call: TRBJ2-1; cdr3_aa: CASSLGTSVGEQFF
cdr3_length: 16; d_call: -; v_call: TRBV7-8; j_call: TRBJ1-4; cdr3_aa: CASSNRGLLYNEKLFF
cdr3_length: 15; d_call: TRBD2; v_call: TRBV7-2; j_call: TRBJ2-1; cdr3_aa: CASSLALAGSNEQFF